This is a list of T cell receptor beta chains from one sample in a study of blood T cell dynamics during melanoma immunotherapy. Sequencing used immunoSEQ multiplex PCR; TCRdb keeps in-frame clones, though not all of them. The sample records tens of thousands of clones, around 85% being singletons. Here the sequenced sample was blood, taken from a patient treated with checkpoint blockade. These receptors originate from a human donor with melanoma. The CDR3 runs from the conserved cysteine through the conserved F or W. A D gene is named only where the DNA matches it firmly. Rows give clone size only sometimes, using once, few, many, or a class for an expanded clone.

TRBJ2-3,TRBV28,TRBD2,-,CASSPVGGAGGTDTQYF,TGTGCCAGCAGTCCCGTTGGGGGAGCGGGGGGCACAGATACGCAGTATTTT
TRBJ2-2,TRBV28,-,-,CASSRQGGHTGELFF,TGTGCCAGCAGCCGCCAGGGGGGCCACACCGGGGAGCTGTTTTTT
TRBJ1-3,TRBV7-2,-,-,CASNPRSISGNTIYF,TGTGCCAGCAACCCCCGAAGCATCTCTGGAAACACCATATATTTT
TRBJ2-3,TRBV5-1,TRBD2,-,CASSFGLAGADTQYF,TGCGCCAGCAGCTTTGGACTAGCGGGAGCAGATACGCAGTATTTT
TRBJ2-7,TRBV27,-,-,CASSARVGPYEQYF,TGTGCCAGCAGTGCCAGGGTGGGCCCCTACGAGCAGTACTTC
TRBJ2-1,TRBV5-1,-,-,CASSPEGGAIYEQFF,TGCGCCAGCAGCCCCGAGGGGGGAGCGATATATGAGCAGTTCTTC
TRBJ2-2,TRBV2,-,-,CASSVLPTNTGELFF,TGTGCCAGCAGTGTGTTACCCACCAACACCGGGGAGCTGTTTTTT
TRBJ2-5,TRBV5-1,-,-,CASSAVRGGQTQYF,TGCGCCAGCAGCGCCGTACGAGGCGGCCAGACCCAGTACTTC
TRBJ1-6,TRBV5-6,-,-,CASSPDRLYNSPLHF,TGTGCCAGCAGCCCGGACAGACTATATAATTCACCCCTCCACTTT
TRBJ1-5,TRBV19,-,once,CASRGRGSGNQPQHF,TGTGCCAGTAGGGGTCGGGGATCGGGCAATCAGCCCCAGCATTTT
TRBJ2-7,TRBV13,-,-,CASSPERPSSYEQYF,TGTGCCAGCAGCCCGGAGAGACCGAGCTCCTACGAGCAGTACTTC
TRBJ2-1,TRBV6-1,TRBD1,-,CASSEGEWDREFF,TGTGCCAGCAGTGAAGGGGAGTGGGACAGGGAGTTCTTC
TRBJ2-7,TRBV28,-,-,CASSLRPPSSYEQYF,TGTGCCAGCAGTTTAAGGCCACCGAGCTCCTACGAGCAGTACTTC
TRBJ1-3,TRBV6-5,-,-,CASSRDNSGNTIYF,TGTGCCAGCAGTCGGGACAACTCTGGAAACACCATATATTTT
TRBJ1-5,TRBV6-1,-,-,CASSDLDQPQHF,TGTGCCAGCAGTGACCTCGATCAGCCCCAGCATTTT
TRBJ2-4,TRBV5-1,-,-,CASSLVGQNIQYF,TGCGCCAGCAGCTTGGTCGGCCAAAACATTCAGTACTTC
TRBJ2-3,TRBV14,-,-,CASSRTSGWGTDTQYF,TGTGCCAGCAGCCGGACAAGCGGATGGGGCACAGATACGCAGTATTTT
TRBJ1-1,TRBV28,-,-,CASMGSKVTEAFF,TGTGCCAGCATGGGCAGTAAAGTCACTGAAGCTTTCTTT
TRBJ1-5,TRBV19,TRBD1,-,CASRTGGRGNQPQHF,TGTGCCAGTAGAACAGGGGGGAGAGGCAATCAGCCCCAGCATTTT